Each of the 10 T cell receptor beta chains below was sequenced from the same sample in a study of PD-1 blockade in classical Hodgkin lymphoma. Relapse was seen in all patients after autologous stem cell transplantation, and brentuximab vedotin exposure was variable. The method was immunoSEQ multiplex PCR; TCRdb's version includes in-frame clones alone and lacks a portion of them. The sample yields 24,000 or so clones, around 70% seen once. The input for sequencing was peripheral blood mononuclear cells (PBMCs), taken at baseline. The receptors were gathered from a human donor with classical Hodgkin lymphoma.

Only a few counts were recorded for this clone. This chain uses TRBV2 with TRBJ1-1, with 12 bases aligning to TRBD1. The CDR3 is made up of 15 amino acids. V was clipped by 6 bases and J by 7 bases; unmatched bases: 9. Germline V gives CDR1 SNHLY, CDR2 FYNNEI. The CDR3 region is CASSPGTGGWGEAFF. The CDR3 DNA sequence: TGTGCCAGCAGCCCCGGGACAGGGGGCTGGGGTGAAGCTTTCTTT.

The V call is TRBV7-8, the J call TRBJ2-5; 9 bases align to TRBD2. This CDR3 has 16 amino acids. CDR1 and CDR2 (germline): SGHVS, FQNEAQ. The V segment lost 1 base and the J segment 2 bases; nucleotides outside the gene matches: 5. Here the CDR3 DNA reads TGTGCCAGCAGCTTAGGCGCGGGGGGGGCACAAGAGACCCAGTACTTC. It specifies CASSLGAGGAQETQYF.

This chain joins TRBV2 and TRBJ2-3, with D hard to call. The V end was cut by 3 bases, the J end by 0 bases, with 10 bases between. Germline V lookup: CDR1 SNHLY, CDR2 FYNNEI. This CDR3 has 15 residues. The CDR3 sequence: CASSDPVGSTDTQYF. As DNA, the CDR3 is TGTGCCAGCAGTGATCCCGTGGGTAGCACAGATACGCAGTATTTT.

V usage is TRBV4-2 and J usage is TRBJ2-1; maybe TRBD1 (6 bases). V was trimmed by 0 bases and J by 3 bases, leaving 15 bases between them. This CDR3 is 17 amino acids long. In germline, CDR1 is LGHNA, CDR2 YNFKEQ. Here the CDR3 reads CASSQDLQGEDYNEQFF. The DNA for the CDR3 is TGTGCCAGCAGCCAAGATTTACAGGGAGAGGACTACAATGAGCAGTTCTTC.

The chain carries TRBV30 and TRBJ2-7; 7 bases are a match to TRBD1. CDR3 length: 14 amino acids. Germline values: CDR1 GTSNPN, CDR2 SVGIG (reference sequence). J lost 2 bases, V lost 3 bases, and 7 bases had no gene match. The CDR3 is CAWRGWDRAYEQYF. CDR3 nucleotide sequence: TGTGCCTGGAGAGGGTGGGACAGAGCCTACGAGCAGTACTTC.

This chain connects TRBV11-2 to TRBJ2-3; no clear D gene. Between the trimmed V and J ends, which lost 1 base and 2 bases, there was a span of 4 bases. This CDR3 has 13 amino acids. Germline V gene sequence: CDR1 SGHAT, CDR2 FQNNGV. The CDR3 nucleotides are TGTGCCAGCAGCTTAGCTTACACAGATACGCAGTATTTT. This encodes CASSLAYTDTQYF. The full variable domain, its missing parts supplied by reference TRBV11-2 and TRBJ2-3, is EAGVAQSPRYKIIEKRQSVAFWCNPISGHATLYWYQQILGQGPKLLIQFQNNGVVDDSQLPKDRFSAERLKGVDSTLKIQPAKLEDSAVYLCASSLAYTDTQYFGPGTRLTVL.

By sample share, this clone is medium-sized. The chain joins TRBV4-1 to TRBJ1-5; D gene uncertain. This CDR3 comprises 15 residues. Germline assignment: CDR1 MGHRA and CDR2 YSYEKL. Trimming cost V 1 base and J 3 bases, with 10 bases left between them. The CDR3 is CASSQVFGDNQPQHF. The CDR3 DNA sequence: TGCGCCAGCAGCCAAGTTTTCGGAGACAATCAGCCCCAGCATTTT.

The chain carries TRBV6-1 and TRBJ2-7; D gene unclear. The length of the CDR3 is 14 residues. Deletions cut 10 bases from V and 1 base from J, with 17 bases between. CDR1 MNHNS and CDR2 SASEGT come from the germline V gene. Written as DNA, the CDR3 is TGTGCCACAACGTACGCAGTACTATCCTACGAGCAGTACTTC. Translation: CATTYAVLSYEQYF.

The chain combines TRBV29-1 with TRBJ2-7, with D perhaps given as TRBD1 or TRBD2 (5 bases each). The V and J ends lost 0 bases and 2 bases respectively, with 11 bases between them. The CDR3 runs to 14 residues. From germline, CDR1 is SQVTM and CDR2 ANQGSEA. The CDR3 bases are TGCAGCGTTGAAGATGGGGACGGGACCTACGAGCAGTACTTC. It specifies CSVEDGDGTYEQYF.

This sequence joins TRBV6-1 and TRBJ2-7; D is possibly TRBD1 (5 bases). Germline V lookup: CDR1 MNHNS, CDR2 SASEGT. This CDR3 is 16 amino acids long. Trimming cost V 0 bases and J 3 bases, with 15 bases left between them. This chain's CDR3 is CASSEANKGILYEQYF. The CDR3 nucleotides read TGTGCCAGCAGTGAAGCGAATAAGGGGATTCTCTACGAGCAGTACTTC.